These 29 T cell receptor beta chains were sequenced from one sample in a study of shared clonotypes between healthy human individuals. The repertoire was sequenced with immunoSEQ multiplex PCR; TCRdb's copy has only in-frame clones and lacks some. The data hold about 1 million clones, with roughly 75% observed a single time. The sequencing input was memory CD4+ T cells sorted from blood. Sample subset: CD45RA-negative fraction. The receptors were sampled from a man aged 18 to 29 in good health.

The J gene is TRBJ2-7, the V gene TRBV7-9; TRBD2 matches at 7 bases. CDR3 length: 14 amino acids. J gave up 4 bases and V 2 bases, and 5 bases lay outside the gene matches. Germline values: CDR1 SEHNR, CDR2 FQNEAQ (reference sequence). CDR3 nucleotide sequence: TGTGCCAGCAGCTTATTGACTAGCACTTACGAGCAGTACTTC. Protein product: CASSLLTSTYEQYF.

The CDR3 bases are TGTGCCAGCAAAGGCGTCGGGCACTATGGCTACACCTTC. It translates to CASKGVGHYGYTF. This chain joins TRBV6-4 and TRBJ1-2; D not resolved. The CDR3 covers 13 residues. Germline assignment: CDR1 MRHNA and CDR2 SNTAGT. Between the trimmed V and J ends, which lost 7 bases and 3 bases, there was a span of 12 bases.

This clone was detected once. V and J are TRBV28 and TRBJ2-7, with TRBD1 matching 8 bases. The CDR3 is made up of 12 amino acids. Germline CDR1 reads MDHEN; CDR2 reads SYDVKM. V lost 2 bases to trimming and J lost 8 bases; unmatched junction nucleotides: 2. CDR3 region: CASSLRTGKQYF. The CDR3 region has the DNA TGTGCCAGCAGTTTAAGGACAGGGAAGCAGTACTTC.

The V and J genes are TRBV4-1 and TRBJ2-2, with 15 bases fitting TRBD2. CDR3 length equals 16 residues. Germline trimming cut 4 bases from V and 5 bases from J; bases unmatched to any gene: 2. From germline, CDR1 is MGHRA and CDR2 YSYEKL. The CDR3 nucleotides are TGCGCCAGCAGCCGTGGACTAGCGGGGGGGACCGGGGAGCTGTTTTTT. Residues: CASSRGLAGGTGELFF.

The chain has TRBV21-1 and TRBJ2-7. TRBV21-1 is a pseudogene. The CDR3 extends over 15 amino acids. CDR3 protein: CASSTQIGLTYEQYF. The CDR3 nucleotides are TGTGCCAGCAGCACCCAAATAGGTCTTACCTACGAGCAGTACTTC.

The chain couples TRBV29-1 to TRBJ2-2; TRBD1 or TRBD2 may be the D gene (6 bases each). The CDR3 loop spans 13 amino acids. Per germline, CDR1 SQVTM and CDR2 ANQGSEA. V lost 7 bases and J lost 6, with 15 bases in between. CDR3 nucleotides: TGCAGCGCCGAAAGGGGGGTTGCCGGGGAGCTGTTTTTT. Translating gives CSAERGVAGELFF.

In the case of this clone: This same CDR3 is encoded by further DNA sequences in the sample. V is TRBV5-1 and J is TRBJ1-1; unclear D gene. The CDR3 contains 14 residues. Trimming took off 1 base at V and 1 base at J, with 8 bases between the two ends. Germline CDR1 SGHRS, CDR2 YFSETQ. CDR3 sequence: CASSLWATNTEAFF. CDR3 DNA sequence: TGCGCCAGCAGCTTGTGGGCTACGAACACTGAAGCTTTCTTT.

J is TRBJ1-2 and V is TRBV10-3; weak D call: TRBD1 (5 bases). The V and J ends lost 3 bases and 8 bases respectively, with 16 bases between them. The CDR3 is 14 residues long. From germline, CDR1 is ENHRY and CDR2 SYGVKD. In nucleotides, the CDR3 is TGTGCCATCAGTGAATGGGGGAGCGGGGCGGGCTACACCTTC. It is translated as CAISEWGSGAGYTF.

The sample holds a few counts of this clone. The rearrangement joins TRBV19 to TRBJ2-3; D may be TRBD1 or TRBD2 (6 bases each). V was trimmed by 6 bases and J by 3 bases, leaving 19 bases between them. The CDR3 sequence is 16 residues long. Germline CDR1 LNHDA, CDR2 SQIVND (reference sequence). The CDR3 DNA reads as TGTGCCAGTAGAGAGCCGGGACACCGGGGGACAGATACGCAGTATTTT. Its protein product is CASREPGHRGTDTQYF.

As concerns this clone: Other DNA sequences in the same sample also yield this CDR3. V and J are TRBV11-2 and TRBJ1-5; 7 nucleotides match TRBD1. This CDR3 has 14 amino acids. The germline V gene has CDR1 SGHAT and CDR2 FQNNGV. After removal of 5 bases from V and 3 bases from J, the junction contained 4 bases not matched to a gene. DNA of the CDR3: TGTGCCAGCAGCCCGACAGGGCCCAATCAGCCCCAGCATTTT. This codes for CASSPTGPNQPQHF.

The V call is TRBV5-1, the J call TRBJ2-5; 16 positions match TRBD2. CDR1 SGHRS and CDR2 YFSETQ come from the germline V gene. V was clipped by 1 base and J by 2 bases; unmatched bases: 5. The CDR3 contains 18 residues. The CDR3 reads CASSLQGLAGGRQETQYF. The DNA of the CDR3 is TGCGCCAGCAGCTTGCAGGGACTAGCGGGAGGGCGACAAGAGACCCAGTACTTC.

The chain couples TRBV9 to TRBJ2-3; perhaps D is TRBD1 or TRBD2 (6 bases each). Trimming removed 0 bases at V and 2 bases at J, with 19 bases between. The CDR3 has 18 residues. Germline V gives CDR1 SGDLS, CDR2 YYNGEE. CDR3 residues: CASSVGSGAQRATDTQYF. As DNA, the CDR3 is TGTGCCAGCAGCGTAGGGTCGGGGGCCCAGCGGGCCACAGATACGCAGTATTTT.

The chain is built from TRBV19 and TRBJ1-3; D unresolved. The germline V gene has CDR1 LNHDA and CDR2 SQIVND (reference sequence). V shed 3 bases and J shed 2 bases, with 11 bases lying between them. The CDR3 has 15 residues. DNA for the CDR3: TGTGCCAGTAGTATCGGGCAGAGCCCTGGAAACACCATATATTTT. Residues: CASSIGQSPGNTIYF. Supplemented by reference TRBV19 and TRBJ1-3, the full variable domain reads DGGITQSPKYLFRKEGQNVTLSCEQNLNHDAMYWYRQDPGQGLRLIYYSQIVNDFQKGDIAEGYSVSREKKESFPLTVTSAQKNPTAFYLCASSIGQSPGNTIYFGEGSWLTVV.

This clone was recorded only once. The chain couples TRBV5-6 to TRBJ1-6, with D possibly TRBD1 on 5 matching bases. Looked up from germline, CDR1 is SGHDT and CDR2 is YYEEEE. The CDR3 runs to 16 residues. V lost 4 bases to trimming and J lost 7 bases, with 18 bases between them. CDR3 DNA: TGTGCCAGCAGCCCCGGGGGGGGATTTTCGAATTCACCCCTCCACTTT. It codes for CASSPGGGFSNSPLHF.

The chain links TRBV2 to TRBJ1-4, with 8 bases matching TRBD1. CDR3 length: 16 amino acids. Germline trimming cut 7 bases from V and 5 bases from J; bases unmatched to any gene: 12. Germline V gene lookup returns CDR1 SNHLY and CDR2 FYNNEI. The CDR3 DNA reads TGTGCCAGCACTCGAACAGGGGGAGTCGGGAATGAAAAACTGTTTTTT. Translated, it gives CASTRTGGVGNEKLFF.

The chain joins TRBV2 to TRBJ1-5; TRBD1 is a possible D gene (6 bases). Deletions cut 7 bases from V and 4 bases from J, with 11 bases between. This CDR3 comprises 13 residues. Germline V CDR1 and CDR2: SNHLY, FYNNEI. CDR3 protein: CASKGQPNQPQHF. As DNA, the CDR3 is TGTGCCAGCAAAGGACAGCCGAATCAGCCCCAGCATTTT.

This clone came up once. A much larger clone is a single base away; this may be a read error. This rearrangement joins TRBV5-1 to TRBJ1-1; TRBD1 is a possible D gene (6 bases). Germline V lookup: CDR1 SGHRS, CDR2 YFSETQ. V was trimmed by 2 bases and J by 4 bases, leaving 9 bases between them. The CDR3 totals 13 residues. This CDR3 is CASSFTGPTEAFF. CDR3 DNA: TGCGCCAGCAGCTTTACAGGGCCCACTGAAGCTTTCTTT.

CDR3 in DNA: TGTGCCAGCAGCATCGTCGGAGGGGAACAGCCCCAGCATTTT. The encoded protein is CASSIVGGEQPQHF. The chain uses TRBV6-1 and TRBJ1-5; a possible D gene is TRBD1 (5 bases). With 6 bases removed from V and 7 bases from J, the gap between germline ends came to 16 bases. Germline CDR1 and CDR2: MNHNS and SASEGT. This CDR3 has 14 residues.

In this sample, this clone turned up once. This chain joins TRBV5-5 and TRBJ2-3; 14 bases match TRBD2. J was trimmed by 3 bases and V by 3 bases; bases with no gene match: 6. The CDR3 is made up of 17 amino acids. Per germline, CDR1 SGHKS and CDR2 YYEKEE (reference sequence). CDR3 amino acids: CASSWGRLAGGTDTQYF. The CDR3 nucleotides read TGTGCCAGCAGCTGGGGCCGACTAGCGGGAGGGACAGATACGCAGTATTTT.

The rearrangement links TRBV19 to TRBJ2-5, with D hard to call. Trimming pared 5 bases from V and 1 base from J, leaving 8 bases between. Looked up from germline, CDR1 is LNHDA and CDR2 is SQIVND (reference sequence). The CDR3 totals 13 residues. The CDR3 spells CASSRAVQETQYF. Written as DNA, the CDR3 is TGTGCCAGTAGTCGGGCAGTCCAAGAGACCCAGTACTTC.

The chain has TRBV28 and TRBJ2-7; D remains unclear. This CDR3 has 13 amino acids. Germline V gene lookup returns CDR1 MDHEN and CDR2 SYDVKM. V was pared by 2 bases and J by 3 bases, with 8 bases between. The CDR3 protein is CASSLVPIYEQYF. DNA of the CDR3: TGTGCCAGCAGTTTAGTTCCCATCTACGAGCAGTACTTC.

The genes are TRBV5-6 and TRBJ2-7; D might be TRBD1 or TRBD2, each matching 5 bases. The V and J ends lost 0 bases and 8 bases respectively, with 15 bases between them. CDR1 and CDR2 (germline): SGHDT, YYEEEE. The CDR3 covers 14 residues. CDR3 nucleotide sequence: TGTGCCAGCAGCTTGGAGGGGCCTAGCAGACAGCAGTACTTC. This sequence encodes CASSLEGPSRQQYF.

The chain combines TRBV4-1 with TRBJ2-1; TRBD1 aligns across 7 bases. The CDR3 is 18 amino acids. Germline lookup yields CDR1 MGHRA and CDR2 YSYEKL. With V trimmed by 4 bases and J by 0 bases, 12 bases remained unmatched. CDR3 nucleotides: TGCGCCAGCAGCCCCCGAACGGGACAGAAAAACTCCTACAATGAGCAGTTCTTC. This gives the protein CASSPRTGQKNSYNEQFF.

This rearrangement joins TRBV19 to TRBJ1-6, with D possibly being TRBD1 (5 bases). This CDR3 has 15 amino acids. V was pared by 1 base and J by 6 bases, with 10 bases between. The germline CDR1 and CDR2 sequences are LNHDA and SQIVND (reference sequence). The CDR3 protein is CASSIGRQFNSPLHF. The DNA for the CDR3 is TGTGCCAGTAGTATAGGACGACAGTTTAATTCACCCCTCCACTTT.

This clone was seen a single time. The CDR3 nucleotides read TGTGCCAGCAGCGGGTGGACCTCGAGCTCCTACGAGCAGTACTTC. It codes for CASSGWTSSSYEQYF. This chain connects TRBV7-2 to TRBJ2-7; D is unresolved. CDR3 length: 15 amino acids. CDR1 and CDR2 from the germline V gene are SGHTA and FQGNSA. The ends were cut back, 5 bases at V and 0 bases at J, with 14 bases in the middle.

This clone was recorded a few times. This chain connects TRBV29-1 to TRBJ1-5; maybe TRBD1 (5 bases). V lost 6 bases, J lost 3 bases, and 15 bases lay in between. The V gene's germline CDR1 is SQVTM and CDR2 ANQGSEA. The CDR3 length is 14 residues. The DNA for the CDR3 is TGCAGCGTGGCCGTGGGGGACCTCAATCAGCCCCAGCATTTT. It encodes CSVAVGDLNQPQHF.

For the CDR3, the DNA is TGTGCCAGCAGCTTAATCCCCACCGGGGAGCTGTTTTTT. Encoded protein: CASSLIPTGELFF. This chain uses TRBV7-3 with TRBJ2-2; D remains ambiguous. Germline CDR1 is SGHTA and CDR2 is FQGTGA. The CDR3 contains 13 residues. V was trimmed by 1 base and J by 4 bases, leaving 4 bases between them.

The rearrangement links TRBV2 to TRBJ1-6; 7 nucleotides match TRBD1. This CDR3 has 15 amino acids. Per the germline V gene, CDR1 is SNHLY and CDR2 is FYNNEI. The V gene end was trimmed by 4 bases and the J gene end by 5 bases; junction bases not matched to a gene: 5. CDR3 protein: CASSAVTGHNSPLHF. The CDR3 DNA sequence: TGTGCCAGCAGTGCTGTGACAGGGCATAATTCACCCCTCCACTTT. Supplemented by reference TRBV2 and TRBJ1-6, the full variable domain reads EPEVTQTPSHQVTQMGQEVILRCVPISNHLYFYWYRQILGQKVEFLVSFYNNEISEKSEIFDDQFSVERPDGSNFTLKIRSTKLEDSAMYFCASSAVTGHNSPLHFGNGTRLTVT.

This clone came up once. The chain links TRBV4-1 to TRBJ2-1; a possible D gene is TRBD2 (5 bases). The CDR3 runs to 16 residues. Germline lookup yields CDR1 MGHRA and CDR2 YSYEKL. V was trimmed by 0 bases and J by 4 bases, leaving 13 bases between them. CDR3 DNA: TGCGCCAGCAGCCAAGATGTAGGGAGCGTATACAATGAGCAGTTCTTC. It encodes CASSQDVGSVYNEQFF.